Below, 4 T cell receptor beta chains from the same sample are listed, as sequenced in a study of cytomegalovirus exposure and HLA in healthy donors. The PCR had 60 Vbeta and 13 Jbeta primers. The method was immunoSEQ multiplex PCR; TCRdb's version includes in-frame clones alone and lacks a portion of them. The data show around 130,000 clones, 70% to 75% seen once. The sequenced material came from PBMCs. The receptors stem from a woman aged 40-49 years in good health and CMV-seropositive.

This clone was seen more than once but under ten times. The rearrangement links TRBV25-1 to TRBJ2-2; 7 positions match TRBD2. The junction had 11 bases not matched to a gene; V was cut back by 6 bases and J by 1 base. The germline V gene encodes CDR1 MGHDK and CDR2 SYGVNS. This CDR3 region has 17 residues. CDR3 sequence reads: CASRSGTTLQNTGELFF. CDR3 bases: TGTGCCAGCAGAAGCGGGACTACCTTACAGAACACCGGGGAGCTGTTTTTT. Drawing the rest from reference TRBV25-1 and TRBJ2-2, the complete variable domain is EADIYQTPRYLVIGTGKKITLECSQTMGHDKMYWYQQDPGMELHLIHYSYGVNSTEKGDLSSESTVSRIRTEHFPLTLESARPSHTSQYLCASRSGTTLQNTGELFFGEGSRLTVL.

As for this clone: Additional DNA sequences in this sample encode the identical CDR3. V gene TRBV18 combines with J gene TRBJ1-4; 7 positions agree with TRBD1. V lost 3 bases and J lost 3; bases outside the gene matches: 4. Looked up from germline, CDR1 is KGHSH and CDR2 is LQKENI. The CDR3 has 15 amino acids. As DNA, the CDR3 is TGTGCCAGCTCACCCCCGGGACAGCCTAATGAAAAACTGTTTTTT. Translating gives CASSPPGQPNEKLFF.

The table lists this clone with a few counts. V and J are TRBV6-5 and TRBJ1-1; D remains unclear. V was pared by 0 bases and J by 4 bases, with 15 bases between. The CDR3 is 16 residues long. CDR1 and CDR2 from the germline V gene are MNHEY and SVGAGI. CDR3 amino acids: CASSYSVARSGTEAFF. In DNA form, the CDR3 reads TGTGCCAGCAGTTACTCTGTCGCTCGCTCGGGCACTGAAGCTTTCTTT.

This chain uses TRBV6-5 with TRBJ1-2; 7 bases fit TRBD1. This CDR3 is 12 amino acids long. Germline V CDR1 and CDR2: MNHEY, SVGAGI. J lost 6 bases, V lost 5 bases, and 3 bases had no gene match. CDR3 sequence: CASSRGRDGYTF. DNA for the CDR3: TGTGCCAGCAGTAGGGGGCGGGATGGCTACACCTTC.